These 26 T cell receptor beta chains were sequenced from one sample in a study of cytomegalovirus exposure and HLA in healthy donors. The PCR ran on 60 Vbeta and 13 Jbeta primers. Libraries were prepared by immunoSEQ multiplex PCR; TCRdb keeps only in-frame clonotypes and omits some of them. The table records roughly 120,000 clones, 75% to 85% of them present only once. Input material: PBMCs. The source of these receptors is a man aged 18 to 30 in good health and CMV-seronegative.

The chain couples TRBV25-1 to TRBJ2-3, with 11 bases aligning to TRBD2. Germline V lookup: CDR1 MGHDK, CDR2 SYGVNS. The J segment lost 3 bases and the V segment lost 5 bases, leaving 4 bases of the junction unmatched. The CDR3 spans 15 residues. The CDR3 DNA follows: TGTGCCAGCAGTCCCACTAGCGGGAGAACAGATACGCAGTATTTT. Its translation is CASSPTSGRTDTQYF. The entire variable domain, with the rest obtained from reference TRBV25-1 and TRBJ2-3, is as follows: EADIYQTPRYLVIGTGKKITLECSQTMGHDKMYWYQQDPGMELHLIHYSYGVNSTEKGDLSSESTVSRIRTEHFPLTLESARPSHTSQYLCASSPTSGRTDTQYFGPGTRLTVL.

This clone was observed a handful of times. The chain links TRBV28 to TRBJ1-5, with 7 nucleotides matching TRBD1. Unmatched junction bases numbered 5, after V lost 6 bases and J lost 0 bases. Germline-derived CDR1 and CDR2 are MDHEN and SYDVKM. The CDR3 has 15 amino acids. Here the CDR3 reads CASSLDRSSNQPQHF. CDR3 sequence (DNA): TGTGCCAGCAGCTTGGACAGGTCTAGCAATCAGCCCCAGCATTTT. The entire variable domain, with the rest obtained from reference TRBV28 and TRBJ1-5, is as follows: DVKVTQSSRYLVKRTGEKVFLECVQDMDHENMFWYRQDPGLGLRLIYFSYDVKMKEKGDIPEGYSVSREKKERFSLILESASTNQTSMYLCASSLDRSSNQPQHFGDGTRLSIL.

Only one count was recorded for this clone. J is TRBJ1-5 and V is TRBV27, with D perhaps matching TRBD1 (5 bases). From germline, CDR1 is MNHEY and CDR2 SMNVEV (reference sequence). This CDR3 contains 13 residues. The V end lost 3 bases, the J end lost 6 bases, and 9 bases lay between the germline ends. CDR3 DNA: TGTGCCAGCAGTTTGGGGCACCTTCAGCCCCAGCATTTT. This gives the protein CASSLGHLQPQHF.

The chain is built from TRBV5-1 and TRBJ2-7; D gene unclear. The ends were cut back, 1 base at V and 4 bases at J, with 9 bases in the middle. CDR1 SGHRS and CDR2 YFSETQ come from the germline V gene. This CDR3 is 13 amino acids long. The CDR3 region is CASSLTVNYEQYF. The DNA for the CDR3 is TGCGCCAGCAGCTTGACAGTGAATTACGAGCAGTACTTC.

The chain carries TRBV7-2 and TRBJ1-2, with TRBD1 matching 7 bases. CDR1 is SGHTA and CDR2 is FQGNSA in the germline V gene. The CDR3 loop spans 14 amino acids. V was clipped by 2 bases and J by 11 bases; unmatched bases: 11. Here the CDR3 reads CASSLRTWQGGYTF. As DNA, the CDR3 is TGTGCCAGCAGCTTAAGAACGTGGCAGGGGGGATACACCTTC.

This clone has just a few counts. The chain couples TRBV28 to TRBJ1-2; TRBD1 matches 11 bases. CDR1 MDHEN and CDR2 SYDVKM come from the germline V gene. This CDR3 contains 15 residues. V shed 5 bases, J shed 3 bases, and the junction held 5 bases outside the gene matches. CDR3 loop: CASSGQGALHYGYTF. The CDR3 DNA reads as TGTGCCAGCAGTGGACAGGGGGCCCTTCACTATGGCTACACCTTC.

The chain recombines TRBV27 with TRBJ2-3, with 7 bases identical to TRBD1. This CDR3 has 14 amino acids. Germline CDR1 MNHEY, CDR2 SMNVEV (reference sequence). V lost 6 bases, J lost 2 bases, and 5 bases stayed unmatched. The CDR3 DNA follows: TGTGCCAGCAGACCGGGACAGCACACAGATACGCAGTATTTT. Its translation is CASRPGQHTDTQYF.

The rearrangement joins TRBV6-5 to TRBJ1-6, with 8 bases fitting TRBD1. The V and J ends lost 6 bases and 12 bases, in that order; junction bases with no gene match: 7. The CDR3 covers 13 residues. CDR1 MNHEY and CDR2 SVGAGI come from the germline V gene. The CDR3 reads CASSQATGGPLHF. The CDR3 DNA reads TGTGCCAGCAGCCAAGCAACAGGGGGACCCCTCCACTTT.

This chain connects TRBV18 to TRBJ1-6, with D unclear. Trimming cost V 0 bases and J 7 bases, with 4 bases left between them. The germline gives CDR1 KGHSH, CDR2 LQKENI. The CDR3 covers 13 residues. For the CDR3, the DNA is TGTGCCAGCTCACCACCAGAGAATTCACCCCTCCACTTT. Its protein product is CASSPPENSPLHF.

V and J are TRBV7-2 and TRBJ2-5; TRBD1 agrees at 8 bases. The germline CDR1 and CDR2 sequences are SGHTA and FQGNSA. V was clipped by 5 bases and J by 1 base; unmatched bases: 6. The CDR3 consists of 15 residues. CDR3 in DNA: TGTGCCAGCAGCCCCACACAGGGGGTCCAAGAGACCCAGTACTTC. Translation: CASSPTQGVQETQYF. The whole variable domain, filled in from reference TRBV7-2 and TRBJ2-5, reads GAGVSQSPSNKVTEKGKDVELRCDPISGHTALYWYRQSLGQGLEFLIYFQGNSAPDKSGLPSDRFSAERTGGSVSTLTIQRTQQEDSAVYLCASSPTQGVQETQYFGPGTRLLVL.

The table lists this clone with a few counts. The chain is built from TRBV4-1 and TRBJ2-7; possible D gene TRBD2, 6 bases. The germline gives CDR1 MGHRA, CDR2 YSYEKL. Deletions cut 2 bases from V and 0 bases from J, with 17 bases between. This CDR3 region has 17 residues. The CDR3 spells CASSQFLGLKYSYEQYV. In DNA form, the CDR3 reads TGCGCCAGCAGCCAATTTCTGGGACTTAAGTACTCCTACGAGCAGTACGTC.

V and J are TRBV5-5 and TRBJ1-1; D possibly corresponds to TRBD1 (5 bases). The CDR3 contains 15 residues. Looked up from germline, CDR1 is SGHKS and CDR2 is YYEKEE (reference sequence). The V end lost 1 base, the J end lost 0 bases, and 10 bases lay between the germline ends. CDR3 in DNA: TGTGCCAGCAGCTTGCTAGGGGAATTGAACACTGAAGCTTTCTTT. Protein product: CASSLLGELNTEAFF.

The sample holds a few counts of this clone. The rearrangement uses TRBV6-5 and TRBJ1-2; 8 positions match TRBD1. V shed 6 bases and J 7 bases; nucleotides not matched to a gene: 4. CDR1 MNHEY and CDR2 SVGAGI come from the germline V gene. The CDR3 sequence is 12 residues long. The CDR3 nucleotides are TGTGCCAGCAGGCTAGACAGGGGTGGCTACACCTTC. It translates to CASRLDRGGYTF.

The V gene is TRBV7-8, the J gene TRBJ2-5; D is undetermined. The closer fit of TRBJ2-7 to the DNA end suggests the J call may be wrong. Germline V gene lookup returns CDR1 SGHVS and CDR2 FQNEAQ. The CDR3 consists of 16 residues. This chain's CDR3 is CASSLVSSRRGYEQYF. The CDR3 DNA reads TGTGCCAGCAGCTTAGTGAGTAGTCGAAGAGGCTACGAGCAGTACTTC.

The sample holds one count of this clone. The rearrangement uses TRBV30 and TRBJ1-1; the D is unclear. V lost 2 bases and J lost 4, with 8 bases in between. CDR1 and CDR2 from the germline V gene are GTSNPN and SVGIG (reference sequence). This CDR3 has 12 amino acids. CDR3: CAWSPRSTEAFF. CDR3 bases: TGTGCCTGGAGTCCGAGGAGCACTGAAGCTTTCTTT.

This clone was observed a single time. V is TRBV11-3 and J is TRBJ2-1, with 10 bases that match TRBD1. Germline V gives CDR1 SGHNT, CDR2 YENEEA. J lost 3 bases, V lost 4 bases, and 6 bases had no gene match. This CDR3 contains 16 residues. CDR3 amino acids: CASSSGQGNFYNEQFF. The CDR3, as DNA: TGTGCCAGCAGCTCGGGACAGGGGAACTTCTACAATGAGCAGTTCTTC.

V is TRBV21-1 and J is TRBJ2-7; the table gives TRBD1 as D, unverified against the DNA. TRBV21-1 is tagged as a pseudogene. The CDR3 length is 14 residues. CDR3 loop: CASSHQGTNYEQYV. CDR3 bases: TGTGCCAGCAGCCACCAGGGGACCAACTACGAGCAGTACGTC.

This clone was seen just once. The J gene is TRBJ2-7, the V gene TRBV7-8, with a possible D match to TRBD1 (6 bases). The CDR3 covers 17 residues. Trimming took off 0 bases at V and 3 bases at J, with 18 bases between the two ends. The germline CDR1 and CDR2 sequences are SGHVS and FQNEAQ. In DNA form, the CDR3 reads TGTGCCAGCAGCTTAGCGACCGGGACACTTATACTCTACGAGCAGTACTTC. Protein: CASSLATGTLILYEQYF.

Turning to this clone: Other DNA variants within this sample encode the same CDR3. The rearrangement uses TRBV11-2 and TRBJ2-7; no firm D call. The length of the CDR3 is 13 residues. Germline lookup yields CDR1 SGHAT and CDR2 FQNNGV. V shed 1 base and J shed 2 bases, with 6 bases lying between them. This CDR3 is CASSLAVAYEQYV. CDR3 DNA: TGTGCCAGCAGCTTAGCAGTAGCCTACGAGCAGTACGTC.

This clone was recorded only once. This sequence joins TRBV4-3 and TRBJ2-1, with no clear D. The CDR3 covers 15 residues. CDR1 is LGHNA and CDR2 is YSLEER in the germline V gene. V gave up 0 bases and J gave up 6 bases, with 12 bases separating them. CDR3 amino acids: CASSQDPTISNEQFF. DNA for the CDR3: TGCGCCAGCAGCCAAGATCCCACTATCTCCAATGAGCAGTTCTTC.

The J gene is TRBJ1-1, the V gene TRBV19; TRBD1 matches 12 bases. CDR1 is LNHDA and CDR2 is SQIVND in the germline V gene (reference sequence). The CDR3 totals 15 residues. V shed 5 bases, J shed 5 bases, and the junction held 6 bases outside the gene matches. This CDR3 reads CASSRWDRGLTEAFF. In nucleotides, the CDR3 is TGTGCCAGTAGTCGCTGGGACAGGGGGCTTACTGAAGCTTTCTTT.

There are a few counts of this clone. CDR3 amino acids: CASSWGSTGTGSPLHF. DNA of the CDR3: TGTGCCAGCAGCTGGGGATCGACAGGGACAGGGTCACCCCTCCACTTT. V usage is TRBV5-4 and J usage is TRBJ1-6, with 9 nucleotides matching TRBD1. The CDR3 sequence is 16 residues long. Germline V gene data show CDR1 as SGHNT and CDR2 as YYREEE (reference sequence). After removal of 3 bases from V and 10 bases from J, the junction contained 11 bases not matched to a gene.

The J gene is TRBJ2-7, the V gene TRBV4-1; D remains unclear. The CDR3 totals 13 residues. CDR1 and CDR2 from the germline V gene are MGHRA and YSYEKL. V lost 0 bases and J 6 bases, leaving 9 bases between the germline ends. In DNA form, the CDR3 reads TGCGCCAGCAGCCAAGACCGGTGGAGCGAGCAGTACTTC. Its translation is CASSQDRWSEQYF.

CDR3 protein: CASSKGFWGENPGEQYV. The CDR3 DNA reads TGTGCCAGCAGCAAAGGGTTTTGGGGGGAGAACCCCGGCGAGCAGTACGTC. The chain is built from TRBV21-1 and TRBJ2-7; the D segment call TRBD2 is taken from the table without a DNA check. TRBV21-1 has pseudogene status. This CDR3 contains 17 residues.

The chain is built from TRBV11-3 and TRBJ2-3; 10 nucleotides align to TRBD2. Per the germline V gene, CDR1 is SGHNT and CDR2 is YENEEA. J was trimmed by 6 bases and V by 1 base; bases with no gene match: 10. CDR3 length: 17 residues. The CDR3 is CASSLAASGSGEDTQYF. CDR3 DNA: TGTGCCAGCAGCTTAGCCGCTAGCGGGAGTGGGGAGGATACGCAGTATTTT.

This chain joins TRBV25-1 and TRBJ2-3, with 12 bases that match TRBD2. The CDR3 is 17 amino acids. Germline trimming cut 1 base from V and 6 bases from J; bases unmatched to any gene: 8. Germline CDR1 is MGHDK and CDR2 is SYGVNS. CDR3 nucleotide sequence: TGTGCCAGCAGTGAATCCCCGACTAGCGGGAGTAACGATACGCAGTATTTT. Its protein product is CASSESPTSGSNDTQYF.